This T cell receptor beta chain derives from a study of blood T cells in healthy people across ages. Remarks on this clonotype: Its target is not known.

Then a second PCR, running roughly 7 to 11 cycles, was carried out with a sample-barcoded 5' primer and a J-beta primer mix. Sequencing of every sample gave 2.5 million or more CDR3-containing paired-end reads. TCRdb called the 5' RACE reads again in MiXCR, with one record for every CDR3 protein. Of 540,000 or so distinct CDR3 sequences listed, around 50% are singletons. General study findings and limits: Donor CMV status, an unknown factor, possibly confounded changes in expanded clonotypes. Versus aged donors, long-lived donors had higher diversity and more naive CD4+ cells.

The length of the CDR3 is 14 residues. The germline V and J ends were trimmed by 8 bases and 7 bases, with 22 bases remaining between them. Germline-derived CDR1 and CDR2 are SGDLS and YYNGEE. This chain connects TRBV9 to TRBJ2-7; D gene unclear. The sequence came from a man at least 80 years old in good health. Sequenced input: blood. CDR3 loop: CASSPHLGDNEQYF. CDR3 DNA: TGTGCCAGTAGCCCCCACCTCGGCGACAATGAGCAGTACTTC.